This passage covers 5 T cell receptor beta chains from one sample sequenced in a study of human T cells and chemical hapten exposure. TCRdb reanalysed the RACE reads using MiXCR and keeps one entry per CDR3 protein. The table has roughly 120,000 distinct CDR3 sequences, around 10% seen once. The time point is: patch test 1, 2 weeks after DPC sensitization. Indicated treatment: therapeutic diphenylcyclopropenone sensitization with weekly scalp DPC. This sample comprised whole blood, obtained in connection with sensitization to the hapten diphenylcyclopropenone (DPC). The receptors come from a woman aged 45 to 65 with alopecia areata. Some clones in this sample may be carry-over from other donors' samples.

This clonotype was seen ten or more times. V usage is TRBV5-6 and J usage is TRBJ1-5, with D unresolved. There are 15 residues in the CDR3. Germline-derived CDR1 and CDR2 are SGHDT and YYEEEE. With 2 bases removed from V and 3 bases from J, the gap between germline ends came to 12 bases. CDR3 amino acids: CASSFGLRDNQPQHF. CDR3 sequence (DNA): TGTGCCAGCAGCTTCGGTCTGAGGGACAATCAGCCCCAGCATTTT.

This clonotype has only a few counts. The rearrangement links TRBV11-2 to TRBJ2-7, with TRBD2 matching 8 bases. Looked up from germline, CDR1 is SGHAT and CDR2 is FQNNGV. With V trimmed by 4 bases and J by 3 bases, 14 bases remained unmatched. The length of the CDR3 is 17 residues. CDR3 sequence (DNA): TGTGCCAGCAGCTCAAAAACGGGAGGGCCGCGCTTCTACGAGCAGTACTTC. Translating it yields CASSSKTGGPRFYEQYF.

This clonotype was counted at least ten times. This rearrangement joins TRBV7-9 to TRBJ1-2, with a weak D call TRBD1 (6 bases). The CDR3 loop spans 15 amino acids. Trimming stripped 1 base from V and 4 bases from J, with 13 bases between. CDR1 SEHNR and CDR2 FQNEAQ come from the germline V gene (reference sequence). CDR3 in amino acids: CASSLEEGHSYGYTF. CDR3 DNA: TGTGCCAGCAGCTTAGAAGAGGGACATTCCTATGGCTACACCTTC.

This clonotype was seen many times. The chain has TRBV12-3 or TRBV12-4 and TRBJ1-2, with TRBD1 matching 9 bases. Trimming cost V 6 bases and J 7 bases; bases outside gene matches: 3. The CDR3 runs 12 residues. This chain's CDR3 is CASRQGAFGYTF. Written as DNA, the CDR3 is TGTGCCAGCAGACAGGGGGCATTTGGCTACACCTTC.

This clonotype was recorded many times. The rearrangement links TRBV11-2 to TRBJ2-3; 10 nucleotides line up with TRBD2. Germline CDR1 reads SGHAT; CDR2 reads FQNNGV. Trimming removed 4 bases from V and 4 bases from J; junction bases left unmatched: 11. CDR3 length equals 17 residues. CDR3 loop: CASSWALASGGSDTQYF. As DNA, the CDR3 is TGTGCCAGCAGCTGGGCTCTGGCTAGCGGGGGATCAGATACGCAGTATTTT.